These T cell receptor beta chains were read from a single sample in a study of T-cell reconstitution after alpha-beta-depleted transplantation in children. From the PCR reads, TCRdb called clonotypes with MiXCR, one entry per CDR3 protein. The sample records 450,000 to 600,000 distinct CDR3 sequences, approximately 20% being singletons. The starting material was PBMCs from the stem cell graft donor, obtained from the stem cell graft. All receptors come from a human donor who donated a stem cell graft to a child with acute lymphoblastic leukemia. Both conserved end residues are part of each CDR3. The D gene is left open where the match is weak. A row's size may be missing; if present it is once, few, many or a size class.

cdr3_length | d_call | clone_size | j_call | v_call | cdr3_nt | cdr3_aa
17 | TRBD2 | few | TRBJ2-7 | TRBV4-1 | TGCGCCAGCAGCCAAGATAGCGGGAGGGCCGGTTTCTACGAGCAGTACTTC | CASSQDSGRAGFYEQYF
13 | NA | few | TRBJ1-6 | TRBV6-5 | TGTGCCAGCAGTTCTTATAGACAGTCACCCCTCCACTTT | CASSSYRQSPLHF
14 | TRBD2 | few | TRBJ2-7 | TRBV27 | TGTGCCAGCAGTACGGGACTAGAACTTTACGAGCAGTACTTC | CASSTGLELYEQYF
15 | TRBD1 | few | TRBJ1-2 | TRBV27 | TGTGCCAGCACGCCGACAGGGGCCCCTTTCTATGGCTACACCTTC | CASTPTGAPFYGYTF
14 | TRBD2 | few | TRBJ2-1 | TRBV29-1 | TGCAGCGTCGTATGGCTAGCGGCTTACAATGAGCAGTTCTTC | CSVVWLAAYNEQFF
14 | NA | NA | TRBJ1-1 | TRBV5-6 | TGTGCCAGCAGCTTGGGACAGTCGCCCACTGAAGCTTTCTTT | CASSLGQSPTEAFF
13 | NA | NA | TRBJ2-7 | TRBV2 | TGTGCCAGCAGTAGTCTAGCGACCTACGAGCAGTACTTC | CASSSLATYEQYF
14 | TRBD1 | few | TRBJ2-7 | TRBV3-1 | TGTGCCAGCAGCCCCCGGGACAGGGGGTTAGAGCAGTACTTC | CASSPRDRGLEQYF
14 | NA | few | TRBJ2-7 | TRBV28 | TGTGCCAGCAGTCCGGACCGGAGGTACTACGAGCAGTACTTC | CASSPDRRYYEQYF
15 | TRBD2 | few | TRBJ2-5 | TRBV5-4 | TGTGCCAGCACCCCTAGCGGGACAAGACAAGAGACCCAGTACTTC | CASTPSGTRQETQYF
14 | TRBD2 | few | TRBJ2-7 | TRBV6-5 | TGTGCCAGCAGTCAGGGCGGGAGCACCCACGAGCAGTACTTC | CASSQGGSTHEQYF
16 | TRBD1 | NA | TRBJ2-5 | TRBV5-5 | TGTGCCAGCAGCTGGGCAGGGGGAACGTTCCAAGAGACCCAGTACTTC | CASSWAGGTFQETQYF
16 | NA | NA | TRBJ2-7 | TRBV9 | TGTGCCAGCACCCCAGGGCTAGGGGGGTTCGCCTACGAGCAGTACTTC | CASTPGLGGFAYEQYF
17 | NA | NA | TRBJ1-5 | TRBV19 | TGTGCCAGTAGTATAGACTCCCTGGGGGGGAGCAATCAGCCCCAGCATTTT | CASSIDSLGGSNQPQHF
14 | NA | few | TRBJ2-4 | TRBV4-1 | TGCGCCAGCGGCTCGGCTCCAGCCAAAAACATTCAGTACTTC | CASGSAPAKNIQYF
14 | TRBD1 | NA | TRBJ2-7 | TRBV12-3/TRBV12-4 | TGTGCCAGCAGGTCCGGACAGGGGCTATCCGAGCAGTACTTC | CASRSGQGLSEQYF
17 | NA | NA | TRBJ1-1 | TRBV25-1 | TGTGCCAGCAGTGAATCTGGCAGGTCCTCTTACCGCACTGAAGCTTTCTTT | CASSESGRSSYRTEAFF
13 | NA | NA | TRBJ1-5 | TRBV12-3/TRBV12-4 | TGTGTCGTTAGGCAGGGGCTTGCGCCTCCCCAGCATTTT | CVVRQGLAPPQHF
14 | NA | few | TRBJ2-1 | TRBV3-1 | TGTGCCAGCAGCCCGGGACCCCGAGGTTATGAGCAGTTCTTC | CASSPGPRGYEQFF
13 | NA | NA | TRBJ1-1 | TRBV3-1 | TGTGCCAGCAGCCCCATTTTGAACACTGAAGCTTTCTTT | CASSPILNTEAFF
16 | NA | NA | TRBJ2-7 | TRBV28 | TGTGCCAGCAGTTTAGGAAGGGCAGATCCTTCCTACGAGCAGTACTTC | CASSLGRADPSYEQYF
14 | TRBD2 | many | TRBJ2-1 | TRBV6-4 | TGTGCCAGCAGTGACACTAGCGGGCACAATGAGCAGTTCTTC | CASSDTSGHNEQFF
13 | NA | NA | TRBJ2-7 | TRBV29-1 | TGCAGCGTTGAAGAGGGGAGCAACTACGAGCAGTACTTC | CSVEEGSNYEQYF
14 | TRBD1 | many | TRBJ2-7 | TRBV7-9 | TGTGCCAGCAGTTTGGGGGACAGCCCCTACGAGCAGTACTTC | CASSLGDSPYEQYF
18 | TRBD1 | once | TRBJ1-3 | TRBV20-1 | TGCAGTGCTAGGAGGGACCAATTGACAGGGGATTTTGGAAACACCATATATTTT | CSARRDQLTGDFGNTIYF
13 | NA | NA | TRBJ1-6 | TRBV25-1 | TGTGCCAGCACGGTCAGTCGGGGGTCACCCCTCCACTTT | CASTVSRGSPLHF
18 | NA | NA | TRBJ2-1 | TRBV19 | TGTGCCAGTAGTATCCGGGGTCGGCCTGGGCTCTCCTACAATGAGCAGTTCTTC | CASSIRGRPGLSYNEQFF
12 | NA | NA | TRBJ2-2 | TRBV19 | TGTGCCAGTAGTATAAACACCGGGGAGCTGTTTTTT | CASSINTGELFF
12 | NA | few | TRBJ2-1 | TRBV20-1 | TGCAGTGCTAGTCAAACCGACAATGAGCAGTTCTTC | CSASQTDNEQFF
15 | NA | NA | TRBJ2-1 | TRBV15 | TGTGCCACCAGCAGAGATTATACGTCCATAAATGAGCAGTTCTTC | CATSRDYTSINEQFF
14 | NA | few | TRBJ1-5 | TRBV5-1 | TGCGCCAGCAGCTTGTTGGGGGGGACGATACCCCAGCATTTT | CASSLLGGTIPQHF
14 | TRBD2 | few | TRBJ2-3 | TRBV7-3 | TGTGCCAGCAGCTCTAGCGGGAGCCCAGATACGCAGTATTTT | CASSSSGSPDTQYF
17 | NA | many | TRBJ2-7 | TRBV18 | TGTGCCAGCTCACCCCCTACGGACACAACCACCCCCTACGAGCAGTACTTC | CASSPPTDTTTPYEQYF
13 | NA | NA | TRBJ2-3 | TRBV20-1 | TGCAGTGCTAGTAGTACGTTACCAGATACGCAGTATTTT | CSASSTLPDTQYF
14 | NA | NA | TRBJ1-2 | TRBV9 | TGTGCCAGCAGCGTGGCAACAGGGAACTATGGCTACACCTTC | CASSVATGNYGYTF
13 | NA | few | TRBJ1-1 | TRBV7-9 | TGTGCCAGCAGCTTGACCGGGCCTATTGAAGCTTTCTTT | CASSLTGPIEAFF
14 | NA | few | TRBJ2-7 | TRBV7-9 | TGTGCCAGCAGCTCGGAGGGGGCGTATTACGAGCAGTACTTC | CASSSEGAYYEQYF
17 | NA | few | TRBJ2-7 | TRBV7-6 | TGTGCCAGCAGCTTAGGGGGAAGGTTGGGGAACTCCTACGAGCAGTACTTC | CASSLGGRLGNSYEQYF
14 | TRBD1 | NA | TRBJ1-3 | TRBV5-1 | TGCGCCAGCAGCCGACAGGGGGAAAGAAACACCATATATTTT | CASSRQGERNTIYF
15 | NA | NA | TRBJ2-1 | TRBV29-1 | TGCAGCGTTTCGGCTCGCGGGGCCTCCTACAATGAGCAGTTCTTC | CSVSARGASYNEQFF
14 | TRBD1 | NA | TRBJ1-2 | TRBV20-1 | TGCAGTGCGCATTCCGGGACAGAAATCTATGGCTACACCTTC | CSAHSGTEIYGYTF
16 | TRBD1 | many | TRBJ2-2 | TRBV29-1 | TGCAGCGTTGGTACGCAGGGGGCTCTGAGTACCGGGGAGCTGTTTTTT | CSVGTQGALSTGELFF
16 | NA | NA | TRBJ2-7 | TRBV5-1 | TGCGCCAGCAGTTTGGGTCAGGGGCAAGCTACCTACGAGCAGTACTTC | CASSLGQGQATYEQYF
18 | TRBD2 | NA | TRBJ2-7 | TRBV6-1 | TGTGCCAGCAGTCTTAGCGGGAGGGCCCCCCCCCTAATGGGGGAGCAGTACTTC | CASSLSGRAPPLMGEQYF
14 | TRBD1 | NA | TRBJ2-7 | TRBV5-1 | TGCGCCAGCAGCCAGGACAGGGGTATCTACGAGCAGTACTTC | CASSQDRGIYEQYF
14 | NA | few | TRBJ1-5 | TRBV5-1 | TGCGCCAGCAGCTTGGATTCGGGAGCGCAGCCCCAGCATTTT | CASSLDSGAQPQHF
15 | TRBD1 | few | TRBJ1-6 | TRBV12-3/TRBV12-4 | TGTGCCAGCAGTTTAGGTGGGACAGTTAATTCACCCCTCCACTTT | CASSLGGTVNSPLHF
14 | TRBD1 | NA | TRBJ2-7 | TRBV7-8 | TGTGCCAGCAGTCCGGGGACAGGGTCTAGAGAGCAGTACTTC | CASSPGTGSREQYF
16 | TRBD2 | few | TRBJ2-3 | TRBV6-2/TRBV6-3 | TGTGCCAGCAGTTACTCGACTAGCGCTAGCACAGATACGCAGTATTTT | CASSYSTSASTDTQYF
14 | TRBD2 | few | TRBJ2-3 | TRBV12-3/TRBV12-4 | TGTGCCAGCAGTCTAGCGGGGATCACAGATACGCAGTATTTT | CASSLAGITDTQYF
11 | NA | NA | TRBJ2-1 | TRBV24-1 | TGTGCCACACGAGAGGGAGATGAGCAGTTCTTC | CATREGDEQFF
17 | NA | NA | TRBJ1-1 | TRBV14 | TGTGCCAGCAGCCAAGATCTGATTGTGGCGGGTTGCCCTGAAGCTTTCTTT | CASSQDLIVAGCPEAFF
17 | NA | NA | TRBJ2-6 | TRBV7-9 | TGTGCCAGCAGCACCGGGCCAACGGCCTCTGGGGCCAACGTCCTGACTTTC | CASSTGPTASGANVLTF
14 | NA | NA | TRBJ2-1 | TRBV18 | TGTGCCAGCTCACCTTATACGGGAGATGATGAGCAGTTCTTC | CASSPYTGDDEQFF